This T cell receptor (beta chain) was recovered during a study of breast tumors, draining lymph nodes, adjacent tissues. The study, taken as a whole, reports: Tumor T cell lymph node origin was a supported hypothesis, not proven. Luminal-like breast cancer showed significantly greater tumor-nontumor repertoire similarity than basal-like breast cancer did. Findings are consistent with lymph node origin and intratumoral expansion of most tumor T cells.

Samples came from axillary lymph nodes draining the breast cancer. The CDR3 has 15 residues. V dropped 4 bases and J dropped 5; count of bases not matched to a gene: 6. From germline, CDR1 is SGHRS and CDR2 YFSETQ. MiXCR, applied by TCRdb to the multiplex PCR reads, yields one record per CDR3 protein. In the table there are roughly 130,000 distinct CDR3 sequences, approximately 32% of which are singletons. As to this clonotype: Its antigen is not known. The conserved phenylalanine or tryptophan normally closing the CDR3 is absent here, so this likely arose from a read error.

The sequenced material came from axillary lymph node tissue. This TCR derives from a female donor with breast cancer. Some clones in this sample may be carry-over from other donors' samples. The V and J genes are TRBV5-1 and TRBJ1-6; 7 nucleotides match TRBD1. The CDR3 DNA reads as TGCGCCAGCAGCCCGGGACAGCCTCATAATTCACCCCTCCACTGT. Translation gives CASSPGQPHNSPLHC.